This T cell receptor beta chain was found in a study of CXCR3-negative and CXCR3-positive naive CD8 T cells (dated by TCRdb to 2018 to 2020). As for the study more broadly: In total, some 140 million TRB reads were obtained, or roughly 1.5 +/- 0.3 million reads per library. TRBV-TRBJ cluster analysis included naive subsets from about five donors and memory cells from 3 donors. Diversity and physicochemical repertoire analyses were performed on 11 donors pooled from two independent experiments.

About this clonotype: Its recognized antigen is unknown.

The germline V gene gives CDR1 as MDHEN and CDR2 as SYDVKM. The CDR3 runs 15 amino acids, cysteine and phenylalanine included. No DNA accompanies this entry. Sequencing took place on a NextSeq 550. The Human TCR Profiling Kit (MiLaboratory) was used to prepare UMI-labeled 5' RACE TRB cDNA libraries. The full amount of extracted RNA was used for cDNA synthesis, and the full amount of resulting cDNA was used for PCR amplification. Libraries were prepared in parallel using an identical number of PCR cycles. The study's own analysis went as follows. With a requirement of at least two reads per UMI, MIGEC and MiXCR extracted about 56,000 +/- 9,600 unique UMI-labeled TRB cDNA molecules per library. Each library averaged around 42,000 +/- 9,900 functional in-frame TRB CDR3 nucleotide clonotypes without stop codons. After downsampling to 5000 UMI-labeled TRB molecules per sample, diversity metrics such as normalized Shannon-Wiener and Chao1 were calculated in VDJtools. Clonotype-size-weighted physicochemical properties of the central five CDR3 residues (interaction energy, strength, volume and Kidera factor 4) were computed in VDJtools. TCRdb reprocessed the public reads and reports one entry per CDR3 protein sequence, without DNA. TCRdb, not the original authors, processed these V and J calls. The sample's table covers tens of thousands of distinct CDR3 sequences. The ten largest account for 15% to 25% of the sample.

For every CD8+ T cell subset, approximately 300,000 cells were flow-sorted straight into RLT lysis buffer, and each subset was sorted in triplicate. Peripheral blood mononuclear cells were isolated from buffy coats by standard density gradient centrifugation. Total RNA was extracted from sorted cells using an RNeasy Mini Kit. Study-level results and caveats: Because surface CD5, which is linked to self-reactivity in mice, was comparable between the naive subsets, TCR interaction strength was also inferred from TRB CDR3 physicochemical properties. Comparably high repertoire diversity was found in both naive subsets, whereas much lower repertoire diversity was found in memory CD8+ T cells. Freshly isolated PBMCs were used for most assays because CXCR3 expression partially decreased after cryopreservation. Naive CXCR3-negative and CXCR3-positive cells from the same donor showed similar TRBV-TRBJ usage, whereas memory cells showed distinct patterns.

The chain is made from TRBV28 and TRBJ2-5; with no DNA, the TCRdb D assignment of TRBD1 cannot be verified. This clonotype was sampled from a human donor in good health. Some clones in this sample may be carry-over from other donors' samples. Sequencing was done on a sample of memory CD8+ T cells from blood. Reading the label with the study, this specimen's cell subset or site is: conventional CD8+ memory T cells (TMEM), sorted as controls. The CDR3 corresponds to CASSLTGTLAETQYF. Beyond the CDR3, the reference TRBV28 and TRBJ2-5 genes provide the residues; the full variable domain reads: DVKVTQSSRYLVKRTGEKVFLECVQDMDHENMFWYRQDPGLGLRLIYFSYDVKMKEKGDIPEGYSVSREKKERFSLILESASTNQTSMYLCASSLTGTLAETQYFGPGTRLLVL.